Listed below are T cell receptor beta chains from one sample, sequenced in a study of a mutant IDH1 vaccine in newly diagnosed glioma. What these receptors recognize is not known. Repertoires were generated with immunoSEQ multiplex PCR, while TCRdb's copy carries only in-frame clones and drops some. The data hold about 56,000 clones, with roughly four fifths observed a single time. Sequencing was performed on PBMCs, taken from a glioma patient whose treatment included an IDH1 peptide vaccine. The receptors shown here come from a woman aged 45-59 years with glioma. Each CDR3 is given with its conserved first and last residue. Each record gives: CDR3 length, V gene, J gene, D gene, clone size, CDR3 protein, CDR3 DNA. The D gene is left open where the match is weak. Expanded clones are given a class, and other clones once, few, many or no size at all.

15	TRBV2	TRBJ2-7	TRBD2	NA	CASSEGAGRIYEQYF	TGTGCCAGCAGTGAAGGGGCCGGGAGGATCTACGAGCAGTACTTC
14	TRBV5-1	TRBJ1-5	NA	once	CASSPGASNQPQHF	TGCGCCAGCAGCCCCGGAGCCTCCAATCAGCCCCAGCATTTT
14	TRBV6-1	TRBJ2-7	NA	NA	CASSIDWQSYEQYF	TGTGCCAGCAGTATCGACTGGCAATCCTACGAGCAGTACTTC
15	TRBV27	TRBJ2-2	TRBD1	NA	CASSLEGQYAGELFF	TGTGCCAGCAGTTTAGAGGGACAGTACGCCGGGGAGCTGTTTTTT
16	TRBV18	TRBJ1-5	TRBD1	NA	CASSLSTGLSNQPQHF	TGTGCCAGCTCACTGTCGACAGGGTTGAGCAATCAGCCCCAGCATTTT
20	TRBV19	TRBJ1-5	NA	NA	CASSIRIQSQDSGMDQPQHF	TGTGCCAGTAGTATACGAATACAGTCGCAGGACTCGGGCATGGATCAGCCCCAGCATTTT
14	TRBV10-3	TRBJ2-2	TRBD1	NA	CATKHQGDTGELFF	TGTGCCACAAAGCACCAGGGGGACACCGGGGAGCTGTTTTTT
16	TRBV2	TRBJ2-4	NA	NA	CASSGVGGAAKNIQYF	TGTGCCAGCAGTGGGGTCGGGGGAGCAGCCAAAAACATTCAGTACTTC
15	TRBV6-6	TRBJ2-3	NA	once	CASSSQGWSQDTQYF	TGTGCCAGCAGTTCGCAGGGTTGGTCCCAAGATACGCAGTATTTT
15	TRBV7-9	TRBJ2-2	NA	NA	CASSTDTPNTGELFF	TGTGCCAGCAGCACGGACACCCCGAACACCGGGGAGCTGTTTTTT
14	TRBV6-6	TRBJ2-5	TRBD2	once	CASRRAGVRETQYF	TGTGCCAGCAGAAGAGCGGGGGTTAGGGAGACCCAGTACTTC
11	TRBV25-1	TRBJ2-1	NA	NA	CASSEYHEQFF	TGTGCCAGCAGTGAATATCACGAGCAGTTCTTC
14	TRBV6-6	TRBJ2-1	NA	NA	CASSLRGKPNEQFF	TGTGCCAGCAGCCTCCGGGGGAAGCCCAATGAGCAGTTCTTC
15	TRBV28	TRBJ1-2	NA	NA	CASSSVQGSWNGYTF	TGTGCCAGCAGTTCGGTACAGGGATCCTGGAATGGCTACACCTTC
10	TRBV2	TRBJ2-7	NA	NA	CASGRVEQYF	TGTGCCAGCGGCAGGGTCGAGCAGTACTTC
14	TRBV15	TRBJ1-1	NA	NA	CATSSIRGETEAFF	TGTGCCACCAGCAGCATCAGGGGAGAGACTGAAGCTTTCTTT
14	TRBV6-1	TRBJ1-1	NA	NA	CASSEYRHNTEAFF	TGTGCCAGCAGTGAATATCGGCACAACACTGAAGCTTTCTTT
15	TRBV5-1	TRBJ2-1	TRBD1	NA	CASSDGQGRVAEQFF	TGCGCCAGCAGCGACGGACAGGGACGGGTGGCTGAGCAGTTCTTC
12	TRBV29-1	TRBJ1-1	NA	few	CSSDGFEAEAFF	TGCAGCTCTGACGGTTTCGAGGCTGAAGCTTTCTTT
14	TRBV6-1	TRBJ1-1	NA	NA	CASSDYGRNTEAFF	TGTGCCAGCAGTGATTACGGACGGAACACTGAAGCTTTCTTT
16	TRBV6-1	TRBJ1-2	TRBD1	NA	CASSDRGQESNYGYTF	TGTGCCAGCAGTGATAGGGGACAGGAGTCTAACTATGGCTACACCTTC
15	TRBV7-2	TRBJ1-1	NA	NA	CASSSGTAGISEAFF	TGTGCCAGCAGCTCCGGAACAGCAGGCATCTCTGAAGCTTTCTTT
13	TRBV6-5	TRBJ2-7	NA	once	CASSYRGSYEQYF	TGTGCCAGCAGTTATCGGGGGTCCTACGAGCAGTACTTC
15	TRBV5-1	TRBJ2-7	TRBD1	NA	CASSLGGGGSYEQYF	TGCGCCAGCAGCTTGGGAGGGGGCGGCTCCTACGAGCAGTACTTC
15	TRBV5-1	TRBJ2-5	TRBD2	NA	CASGPMGLPEETQYF	TGCGCCAGCGGCCCGATGGGACTACCAGAAGAGACCCAGTACTTC
14	TRBV27	TRBJ1-2	NA	NA	CASSLSGTGYGYTF	TGTGCCAGCAGTTTATCGGGGACGGGGTATGGCTACACCTTC
15	TRBV9	TRBJ2-7	NA	few	CASSVRGSREGEQYF	TGTGCCAGCAGCGTAAGGGGGTCTAGGGAAGGCGAGCAGTACTTC
12	TRBV11-1	TRBJ1-2	NA	few	CASSLKGRGYTF	TGTGCCAGCAGCTTAAAGGGTCGGGGCTACACCTTC
15	TRBV4-1	TRBJ1-1	TRBD1	few	CASSRDSSLNTEAFF	TGCGCCAGCAGCCGGGACAGCAGCTTGAACACTGAAGCTTTCTTT
15	TRBV19	TRBJ2-2	NA	NA	CASSIDAVGTGELFF	TGTGCCAGTAGTATCGACGCGGTGGGCACCGGGGAGCTGTTTTTT
15	TRBV7-9	TRBJ2-7	NA	NA	CASSLEGTRAYEQYF	TGTGCCAGCAGCTTAGAAGGGACTCGGGCCTACGAGCAGTACTTC
11	TRBV7-9	TRBJ1-6	NA	NA	CASSLDRGIHF	TGTGCCAGCAGCCTAGACCGGGGGATCCACTTT
15	TRBV10-3	TRBJ1-2	NA	NA	CAISIGGGGNYGYTF	TGTGCCATCAGTATAGGCGGGGGCGGTAACTATGGCTACACCTTC
16	TRBV25-1	TRBJ1-1	NA	NA	CASSDAPTRGNTEAFF	TGTGCCAGCAGTGACGCCCCAACTAGGGGGAACACTGAAGCTTTCTTT
16	TRBV2	TRBJ1-3	NA	NA	CASSTFDGSSGNTIYF	TGTGCCAGCAGTACCTTCGACGGGAGCTCTGGAAACACCATATATTTT
16	TRBV7-8	TRBJ1-5	TRBD1	NA	CASSTQDRGLDQPQHF	TGTGCCAGCAGCACCCAGGACAGGGGGCTGGATCAGCCCCAGCATTTT
13	TRBV5-4	TRBJ1-4	NA	NA	CASSLNVGEKLFF	TGTGCCAGCAGCTTGAACGTGGGTGAAAAACTGTTTTTT
15	TRBV6-5	TRBJ1-1	TRBD1	NA	CASRRQGADRAEAFF	TGTGCCAGCAGAAGACAGGGGGCGGATAGGGCTGAAGCTTTCTTT
13	TRBV6-6	TRBJ1-1	NA	NA	CASSLGGETEAFF	TGTGCCAGCAGCCTCGGAGGGGAAACTGAAGCTTTCTTT
16	TRBV6-5	TRBJ1-2	TRBD1	NA	CASSYSRTGGNYGYTF	TGTGCCAGCAGTTACTCCCGGACAGGGGGGAACTATGGCTACACCTTC
15	TRBV18	TRBJ2-7	NA	NA	CASSPPWPGSYEQYF	TGTGCCAGCTCACCACCGTGGCCCGGCTCCTACGAGCAGTACTTC
12	TRBV30	TRBJ2-2	NA	few	CAWSAINGELFF	TGTGCCTGGAGTGCCATAAACGGGGAGCTGTTTTTT
14	TRBV5-1	TRBJ1-5	NA	NA	CASSPFSGNQPQHF	TGCGCCAGCAGTCCATTTTCGGGCAATCAGCCCCAGCATTTT
16	TRBV19	TRBJ1-2	NA	NA	CASSIDLGVLNYGYTF	TGTGCCAGTAGTATAGATTTGGGGGTTCTCAACTATGGCTACACCTTC
15	TRBV30	TRBJ2-5	NA	NA	CAWSGDWTLQETQYF	TGTGCCTGGAGTGGGGATTGGACTTTACAAGAGACCCAGTACTTC
13	TRBV12-5	TRBJ1-1	NA	once	CASGLLLFTEAFF	TGTGCTAGTGGACTATTGTTGTTTACTGAAGCTTTCTTT
17	TRBV27	TRBJ1-6	NA	NA	CASSLSRAPTANSPLHF	TGTGCCAGCAGTTTATCCCGGGCCCCGACGGCCAATTCACCCCTCCACTTT
15	TRBV7-2	TRBJ2-5	TRBD1	NA	CASSVGQGRGETQYF	TGTGCCAGCAGCGTGGGACAGGGGCGGGGAGAGACCCAGTACTTC
15	TRBV7-2	TRBJ1-4	NA	NA	CASSLGGTRNEKLFF	TGTGCCAGCAGCTTGGGGGGGACAAGAAATGAAAAACTGTTTTTT
11	TRBV12-5	TRBJ1-1	NA	once	CASGFSSEAFF	TGTGCTAGTGGTTTCTCCAGCGAAGCTTTCTTT
16	TRBV7-9	TRBJ1-1	NA	NA	CASSLLKGTMNTEAFF	TGTGCCAGCAGCTTATTGAAGGGAACCATGAACACTGAAGCTTTCTTT
13	TRBV19	TRBJ1-1	NA	NA	CASSSPLNTEAFF	TGTGCCAGTAGTTCACCTCTGAACACTGAAGCTTTCTTT